This passage covers 21 T cell receptor beta chains from one sample sequenced in a study of blood T cell repertoires in COVID-19. Sequencing was performed with immunoSEQ multiplex PCR; in TCRdb, only in-frame clones are kept and a portion is missing. The data show 120,000 to 150,000 clones, around 80% seen once. Material for sequencing was peripheral blood. Source of these receptors: a human donor in a cohort sampled during active COVID-19.

The chain links TRBV18 to TRBJ2-7; the match to TRBD1 covers 11 bases. Germline CDR1 and CDR2: KGHSH and LQKENI. The junction had 7 bases not matched to a gene; V was cut back by 6 bases and J by 6 bases. The CDR3 extends over 14 amino acids. CDR3 bases: TGTGCCAGCTCGCCCTCCGGGACAGGGGGCGAGCAGTACTTC. This codes for CASSPSGTGGEQYF.

The V gene is TRBV10-2, the J gene TRBJ1-6, with D possibly matching TRBD1 (5 bases). Germline-derived CDR1 and CDR2 are WSHSY and SAAADI. Trimming pared 7 bases from V and 9 bases from J, leaving 16 bases between. The CDR3 runs to 14 residues. The CDR3 here is CASMMTAEASPLHF. The DNA for the CDR3 is TGCGCCAGCATGATGACAGCCGAGGCTTCACCCCTCCACTTT.

The chain uses TRBV24-1 and TRBJ1-5; possibly TRBD1 for D (5 bases). V was clipped by 6 bases and J by 7 bases, with 9 bases between them. Germline CDR1 is KGHDR and CDR2 is SFDVKD. The CDR3 has 12 amino acids. The CDR3 protein is CATSMGRQPQHF. In DNA form, the CDR3 reads TGTGCCACCAGTATGGGGCGACAGCCCCAGCATTTT.

The rearrangement joins TRBV28 to TRBJ2-7, with D possibly matching TRBD1 (5 bases). CDR3 length: 12 residues. The V and J ends lost 2 bases and 5 bases respectively, with 7 bases between them. Germline loops: CDR1 MDHEN, CDR2 SYDVKM. CDR3 residues: CASSLKGHEQYF. In DNA, the CDR3 is TGTGCCAGCAGTTTAAAGGGGCACGAGCAGTACTTC.

The chain combines TRBV6-5 with TRBJ2-7, with D perhaps TRBD1 (7 bases). V lost 6 bases and J lost 2, with 14 bases in between. This CDR3 is 14 amino acids long. The germline V gene encodes CDR1 MNHEY and CDR2 SVGAGI. The DNA for the CDR3 is TGTGCCAGCAGGGAGGGGGCAGGAACCTACGAGCAGTACTTC. It is translated as CASREGAGTYEQYF.

This clone has a handful of counts. J is TRBJ1-5 and V is TRBV4-2; 7 nucleotides align to TRBD1. The CDR3 consists of 14 residues. J gave up 4 bases and V 1 base, and 1 base lay outside the gene matches. The germline gives CDR1 LGHNA, CDR2 YNFKEQ. CDR3 in amino acids: CASSQGRGNQPQHF. For the CDR3, the DNA is TGTGCCAGCAGCCAAGGCAGGGGGAATCAGCCCCAGCATTTT.

This clone was seen only once. V and J are TRBV28 and TRBJ2-7; no definite D call. V lost 3 bases and J lost 0, with 6 bases in between. The germline CDR1 and CDR2 sequences are MDHEN and SYDVKM. There are 13 residues in the CDR3. CDR3 loop: CASSLPSSYEQYF. CDR3 DNA sequence: TGTGCCAGCAGTTTGCCGAGCTCCTACGAGCAGTACTTC. The full variable domain, rest sourced from reference TRBV28 and TRBJ2-7, is DVKVTQSSRYLVKRTGEKVFLECVQDMDHENMFWYRQDPGLGLRLIYFSYDVKMKEKGDIPEGYSVSREKKERFSLILESASTNQTSMYLCASSLPSSYEQYFGPGTRLTVT.

This chain connects TRBV9 to TRBJ2-7, with D possibly TRBD1 on 6 matching bases. This CDR3 has 15 amino acids. Trimming cost V 3 bases and J 0 bases, with 13 bases left between them. Germline lookup yields CDR1 SGDLS and CDR2 YYNGEE. CDR3 bases: TGTGCCAGCAGCGCGAGCTGGGGGCCCTCCTACGAGCAGTACTTC. Translation: CASSASWGPSYEQYF.

This chain links TRBV10-3 with TRBJ1-1; D is unclear. CDR3 length: 14 residues. CDR1 is ENHRY and CDR2 is SYGVKD in the germline V gene. Trimming took off 3 bases at V and 1 base at J, with 9 bases between the two ends. In nucleotides, the CDR3 is TGTGCCATCAGTGATCGGGGATCGAACACTGAAGCTTTCTTT. Amino acid sequence: CAISDRGSNTEAFF.

The genes are TRBV11-3 and TRBJ2-3; 9 bases map to TRBD2. Germline V gives CDR1 SGHNT, CDR2 YENEEA. CDR3 size: 17 residues. V trimming: 2 bases; J trimming: 4 bases; junction bases outside the gene matches: 10. CDR3 bases: TGTGCCAGCAGCTTATTTTCTTCAGCGGGGGGCTCAGATACGCAGTATTTT. It codes for CASSLFSSAGGSDTQYF.

The chain combines TRBV5-1 with TRBJ1-1; 7 bases agree with TRBD1. CDR3 size: 15 residues. The V gene's germline CDR1 is SGHRS and CDR2 YFSETQ. Trimming removed 4 bases from V and 0 bases from J; junction bases left unmatched: 6. CDR3 amino acids: CASSLLQGMNTEAFF. Here the CDR3 DNA reads TGCGCCAGCAGCCTTTTACAGGGGATGAACACTGAAGCTTTCTTT.

The V gene is TRBV18, the J gene TRBJ2-7, with TRBD2 matching 8 bases. CDR1 and CDR2 from the germline V gene are KGHSH and LQKENI. V dropped 3 bases and J dropped 6; count of bases not matched to a gene: 10. The CDR3 consists of 15 residues. In nucleotides, the CDR3 is TGTGCCAGCTCACCTCCGGGACTAGAGGTCTTCGAGCAGTACTTC. Protein product: CASSPPGLEVFEQYF. Based on the CDR3 plus reference TRBV18 and TRBJ2-7, the full variable domain is NAGVMQNPRHLVRRRGQEARLRCSPMKGHSHVYWYRQLPEEGLKFMVYLQKENIIDESGMPKERFSAEFPKEGPSILRIQQVVRGDSAAYFCASSPPGLEVFEQYFGPGTRLTVT.

The CDR3 sequence: CSVQTGATGVSEAFF. CDR3 sequence (DNA): TGCAGCGTTCAGACAGGGGCCACTGGGGTCAGTGAAGCTTTCTTT. This rearrangement joins TRBV29-1 to TRBJ1-1, with TRBD1 matching over 8 bases. Germline V gives CDR1 SQVTM, CDR2 ANQGSEA. The CDR3 length is 15 residues. The junction had 15 bases not matched to a gene; V was cut back by 5 bases and J by 7 bases.

The rearrangement links TRBV21-1 to TRBJ2-7; the table's D gene call, TRBD1, was not cross checked with the DNA. TRBV21-1 is recorded as a pseudogene. The CDR3 covers 15 residues. The CDR3 bases are TGTGCCAGCAGCAAGGACACAACCCTATCCAACGAGCAGTACTTC. As protein: CASSKDTTLSNEQYF.

The V call is TRBV28, the J call TRBJ1-2; a weak D match, TRBD1 (5 bases). The V gene lost 3 bases and the J gene lost 4 bases, with 9 bases spanning the gap. Per germline, CDR1 MDHEN and CDR2 SYDVKM. This CDR3 comprises 13 residues. The CDR3 nucleotides read TGTGCCAGCAGTTTTTCGGGGGGCTATGGCTACACCTTC. It translates to CASSFSGGYGYTF.

The chain recombines TRBV15 with TRBJ2-7, with 8 nucleotides matching TRBD1. V lost 1 base, J lost 5 bases, and 7 bases stayed unmatched. Germline CDR1 reads LNHNV; CDR2 reads YYDKDF (reference sequence). CDR3 length equals 15 residues. CDR3 bases: TGTGCCACCAGCAGAGGTGGGCAGGGGGCCAACGAGCAGTACTTC. Its protein is CATSRGGQGANEQYF.

The gene calls are TRBV7-8 and TRBJ1-5, with D unresolved. CDR1 and CDR2 (germline): SGHVS, FQNEAQ. The V and J ends lost 5 bases and 4 bases respectively, with 12 bases between them. The CDR3 is 14 residues long. The CDR3 protein is CASSAHQTNQPQHF. Written as DNA, the CDR3 is TGTGCCAGCAGCGCCCACCAGACTAATCAGCCCCAGCATTTT.

The chain's CDR3 is CASSQSRDRGRFNEKLFF. CDR3 coding DNA: TGTGCCAGCAGCCAAAGCCGGGACAGGGGGCGGTTTAATGAAAAACTGTTTTTT. The chain joins TRBV3-1 (or the pseudogene TRBV3-2) to TRBJ1-4; TRBD1 aligns across 12 bases. The CDR3 length is 18 residues. V lost 2 bases and J lost 4; bases outside the gene matches: 8. CDR1 is LGHDT, CDR2 YNNKEL, per germline (reference sequence).

The chain employs TRBV11-3 and TRBJ2-7; 8 positions match TRBD1. The V gene's germline CDR1 is SGHNT and CDR2 YENEEA. The CDR3 is 15 residues long. V lost 1 base and J lost 2; bases outside the gene matches: 4. CDR3 amino acids: CASSLGDRFPYEQYF. Written as DNA, the CDR3 is TGTGCCAGCAGCTTAGGGGACAGGTTCCCCTACGAGCAGTACTTC.

This clone has more than one count but fewer than ten. The chain is built from TRBV4-2 and TRBJ2-2; TRBD2 aligns across 8 bases. V lost 1 base, J lost 7 bases, and 11 bases stayed unmatched. The CDR3 is 17 amino acids. Germline V gene data show CDR1 as LGHNA and CDR2 as YNFKEQ. In nucleotides, the CDR3 is TGTGCCAGCAGCCAAGGCGGGGGGCAGAATGGGAACGGGGAGCTGTTTTTT. Protein sequence: CASSQGGGQNGNGELFF.

The chain has TRBV18 and TRBJ2-7; D may be TRBD1 (6 bases). The V and J ends lost 5 bases and 4 bases respectively, with 15 bases between them. Per germline, CDR1 KGHSH and CDR2 LQKENI. CDR3 size: 14 residues. The CDR3 DNA reads as TGTGCCAGCTCATCTACAAGTCAGGGGTACGAGCAGTACTTC. This codes for CASSSTSQGYEQYF.